Listed below are T cell receptor beta chains from one sample, sequenced in a study of memory CD4+ T cells and cytomegalovirus serostatus. Repertoires were generated with immunoSEQ multiplex PCR, while TCRdb's copy carries only in-frame clones and drops some. The profile shows some 52,000 clones, over 70% of them singletons. Material: memory CD4+ T cells from blood. All receptors derive from an adult in good health and CMV-seropositive. The CDR3 runs from the conserved cysteine through the conserved F or W. The D gene is left open where the match is weak. Not every row has a clone size; where given, it reads once, few, many or a size class.

clone_size,d_call,cdr3_length,j_call,v_call,cdr3_nt,cdr3_aa
.,.,17,TRBJ1-1,TRBV28,TGTGCCAGCAGTTTAGGGGGAGCGGGGCGAGTGAATACTGAAGCTTTCTTT,CASSLGGAGRVNTEAFF
.,TRBD1,15,TRBJ2-2,TRBV7-8,TGTGCCAGCAAATCCGGGACAGTAAACACCGGGGAGCTGTTTTTT,CASKSGTVNTGELFF
.,.,14,TRBJ1-2,TRBV11-2,TGTGCCAGCAGCCGGACAGACACTAACTATGGCTACACCTTC,CASSRTDTNYGYTF
once,.,15,TRBJ1-2,TRBV7-2,TGTGCCAGCAGCTTAGCGCGAGGGCAGGGCCGCGGCTACACCTTC,CASSLARGQGRGYTF
.,.,16,TRBJ2-6,TRBV7-6,TGTGCCAGCAGCCCAGTCACCGTATCTGGGGCCAACGTCCTGACTTTC,CASSPVTVSGANVLTF
.,.,14,TRBJ1-1,TRBV7-8,TGTGCCAGCAGCCCAGGTGGGACGGCCAGGGAAGCTTTCTTT,CASSPGGTAREAFF
.,.,15,TRBJ1-4,TRBV7-2,TGTGCCAGCAGCTCTGCGGGGGTTTATGGGGAAAAACTGTTTTTT,CASSSAGVYGEKLFF
.,.,14,TRBJ1-5,TRBV2,TGTGCCAGCAGCTTTACAGTGGGCAATCAGCCCCAGCATTTT,CASSFTVGNQPQHF
.,TRBD1,14,TRBJ1-6,TRBV4-1,TGCGCCAGCAGCCAGGGACAGGAATTATCACCCCTCCACTTT,CASSQGQELSPLHF
few,.,13,TRBJ1-2,TRBV27,TGTGCCAGCAGTTTAGTTCAGGGGAATGGCTACACCTTC,CASSLVQGNGYTF
.,.,14,TRBJ2-1,TRBV5-1,TGCGCCAGCAGCCTAGACCACAGTACAAATGAGCAGTTCTTC,CASSLDHSTNEQFF
.,.,13,TRBJ1-5,TRBV7-2,TGTGCCAGCAGCTTTAACAGAAATCAGCCCCAGCATTTT,CASSFNRNQPQHF
.,.,15,TRBJ1-5,TRBV6-1,TGTGCCAGCAGACCCGCTGGTAGCTACAATCAGCCCCAGCATTTT,CASRPAGSYNQPQHF
.,TRBD2,16,TRBJ2-5,TRBV7-9,TGTGCCAGCAGCTTAGCATTAGCGGGAGGGTTGGAGACCCAGTACTTC,CASSLALAGGLETQYF
.,.,14,TRBJ2-3,TRBV30,TGTGCCTGGAGTGTACAAGGGGGGACAGATACGCAGTATTTT,CAWSVQGGTDTQYF
.,TRBD1,14,TRBJ2-1,TRBV7-2,TGTGCCAGCAGCCAAATCAACAGGGGCACTGAGCAGTTCTTC,CASSQINRGTEQFF
.,TRBD1,16,TRBJ1-1,TRBV5-4,TGTGCCAGCAGCTTGGAGTCAGGGGGCCGTTCCTCCGAAGCTTTCTTT,CASSLESGGRSSEAFF
.,TRBD1,14,TRBJ2-7,TRBV5-1,TGCGCCAGCAGCTTGACAGGGGGGACCTACGAGCAGTACTTC,CASSLTGGTYEQYF
.,.,15,TRBJ2-1,TRBV9,TGTGCCAGCAGCGTAGCCGGGGGTTCCTACAATGAGCAGTTCTTC,CASSVAGGSYNEQFF
.,.,15,TRBJ2-7,TRBV7-2,TGTGCCAGCAGCTTATATCCAGGGAGACAGTACGAGCAGTACTTC,CASSLYPGRQYEQYF
.,.,11,TRBJ2-1,TRBV7-2,TGTGCCAGCAGCTTAGGGGGTTTGGAGTTCTTC,CASSLGGLEFF
.,TRBD1,13,TRBJ2-3,TRBV19,TGTGCCAGTAGTAACGACAGGGCAGATACGCAGTATTTT,CASSNDRADTQYF
.,.,15,TRBJ1-3,TRBV19,TGTGCCAGTAGTAGTACGGAACGGCGGCTCGGTTCGAGATATTTT,CASSSTERRLGSRYF
.,.,15,TRBJ1-3,TRBV4-3,TGCGCCAGCAGCGGGGAGGTCTTCTCTGGAAACACCATATATTTT,CASSGEVFSGNTIYF
.,TRBD1,15,TRBJ1-2,TRBV4-1,TGCGCCAGCAGCCAACCTGGGACAGGGTCCTATGGCTACACCTTC,CASSQPGTGSYGYTF
.,.,15,TRBJ1-4,TRBV28,TGTGCCAGCAGAACCGGTTATGTATCTAATGAAAAACTGTTTTTT,CASRTGYVSNEKLFF
.,.,12,TRBJ2-1,TRBV7-6,TGTGCCAGCAGCTTAGGAGAAGTTGAGCAGTTCTTC,CASSLGEVEQFF
.,.,12,TRBJ2-6,TRBV30,TGTGCCTGGGGGACGGTGACCGGCGTCCTGACTTTC,CAWGTVTGVLTF
.,.,14,TRBJ2-2,TRBV4-1,TGCGCCAGCCGAGCCCGGGGGAACACCGGGGAGCTGTTTTTT,CASRARGNTGELFF
.,.,14,TRBJ1-4,TRBV5-4,TGTGCCAGCAGCCTTGACAGTCAGGGGGAAAAACTGTTTTTT,CASSLDSQGEKLFF
.,.,13,TRBJ1-2,TRBV28,TGTGCCAGCAGTTTAGGATTAAACTATGGCTACACCTTC,CASSLGLNYGYTF
.,.,15,TRBJ1-2,TRBV6-5,TGTGCCAGCAGTCCAACGGGGTGGACTAACTATGGCTACACCTTC,CASSPTGWTNYGYTF
.,TRBD2,15,TRBJ2-1,TRBV6-4,TGTGCCAGCGCCTACTCCGGGACTAGCTACAATGAGCAGTTCTTC,CASAYSGTSYNEQFF
.,.,13,TRBJ1-1,TRBV5-5,TGTGCCAGCAGGGCGAGCGGGGGATCCGAAGCTTTCTTT,CASRASGGSEAFF
.,TRBD1,13,TRBJ2-1,TRBV5-4,TGTGCCAGCAGCTCAGGACAGGTCAATGAGCAGTTCTTC,CASSSGQVNEQFF
.,TRBD1,16,TRBJ2-6,TRBV27,TGTGCCAGCAGCCGGGACAGGGGGACTGGGGCCAACGTCCTGACTTTC,CASSRDRGTGANVLTF
.,.,15,TRBJ2-5,TRBV7-6,TGTGCCAGCAGCTTAGCGGGGGGACACCAAGAGACCCAGTACTTC,CASSLAGGHQETQYF
.,.,14,TRBJ1-1,TRBV7-9,TGTGCCAGCAGCTTACGCGCAGGGTTAGGGGAAGCTTTCTTT,CASSLRAGLGEAFF
.,TRBD2,14,TRBJ2-1,TRBV7-3,TGTGCCAGCAGCTTACATAGCGGGGGCAATGAGCAGTTCTTC,CASSLHSGGNEQFF
.,.,14,TRBJ1-5,TRBV28,TGTGCCAGCGGCGGACAAGCGGGCAATCAGCCCCAGCATTTT,CASGGQAGNQPQHF
.,.,18,TRBJ2-3,TRBV4-1,TGCGCCAGCAGCCTTCGTAGCCTGGGTGAGGGGTGGACAGATACGCAGTATTTT,CASSLRSLGEGWTDTQYF
.,TRBD1,19,TRBJ2-6,TRBV5-1,TGCGCCAGCAGCAATTACGACCCGGGACAGGGATTTGGGGCCAACGTCCTGACTTTC,CASSNYDPGQGFGANVLTF
once,TRBD1,14,TRBJ1-2,TRBV7-9,TGTGCCAGCAGCTTAGGCCTGGACAGGGGGTTCCTAACCTTC,CASSLGLDRGFLTF
.,.,13,TRBJ2-5,TRBV4-2,TGTGCCAGCAGCCCTCGGACGGAAGAGACCCAGTACTTC,CASSPRTEETQYF
.,.,14,TRBJ1-6,TRBV6-6,TGTGCCAGCAGTTCCGGACACCGGCTGAGGGCCCTCCACTTT,CASSSGHRLRALHF
.,.,15,TRBJ2-7,TRBV5-1,TGCGCCAGCAGCTTGGGGGCGGATCCCTCTTACGAGCAGTACTTC,CASSLGADPSYEQYF
.,.,12,TRBJ1-5,TRBV2,TGTGCCAGCAAGGGGTCCGGACAGCCCCAGCATTTT,CASKGSGQPQHF
.,.,13,TRBJ1-3,TRBV11-2,TGTGCCAGCAGCTTCGAAAGGGGGGACACCATATATTTT,CASSFERGDTIYF
.,TRBD2,15,TRBJ2-1,TRBV7-3,TGTGCCAGCAGCCCCCTAGCGGGAGTAGTCAATGAGCAGTTCTTC,CASSPLAGVVNEQFF
once,.,11,TRBJ1-1,TRBV2,TGTGCCAGCAGTTGGGACACTGAAGCTTTCTTT,CASSWDTEAFF
.,.,14,TRBJ2-7,TRBV6-5,TGTGCCACCACCAGGACCGGACCGAACTACGAGCAGTACTTC,CATTRTGPNYEQYF
.,TRBD2,17,TRBJ2-1,TRBV7-2,TGTGCCAGCAGCTTACTTCCCGGGACTAGCAGATACAATGAGCAGTTCTTC,CASSLLPGTSRYNEQFF
.,TRBD2,10,TRBJ2-5,TRBV20-1,TGCACCGCGGGGGAAGAGACCCAGTACTTC,CTAGEETQYF